The next 24 T cell receptor beta chains were all read from a single sample in a study of CD8+CD57+ T cells in acquired aplastic anemia. Profiles of TCR beta VDJ and CDR3 were generated from a genomic DNA template. One entry per CDR3 protein results from TCRdb running MiXCR on the reads. Found here are about 180,000 distinct CDR3 sequences, around 50% of them singletons; the top ten hold 13%. Previously, flow cytometry had revealed CD8+CD57+ cell expansion in the patients chosen for sequencing. The sample was sorted CD4+, CD8+, or CD8+CD57+ T cells (not recorded which) from PBMCs. The receptors here all came from a human donor with aplastic anemia.

Of note for this clonotype: Because it lacks the conserved phenylalanine or tryptophan at the end, this CDR3 is likely a read error. This CDR3 is CASSMVPGNTEAFL. The CDR3 DNA is TGTGCCAGTAGTATGGTTCCAGGGAACACTGAAGCTTTCCTT. V is TRBV19 and J is TRBJ1-1; D is unresolved. The V gene lost 3 bases and the J gene lost 1 base, with 9 bases spanning the gap. CDR3 length: 14 amino acids. The germline V gene has CDR1 LNHDA and CDR2 SQIVND (reference sequence).

The V and J genes are TRBV6-6 and TRBJ1-2; 9 positions match TRBD1. Germline V gene sequence: CDR1 MNHNY, CDR2 SVGAGI (reference sequence). V gave up 4 bases and J gave up 11 bases; unmatched junction bases: 17. The CDR3 is made up of 16 amino acids. The CDR3 here is CASSSGRDRDNYVYTF. The CDR3 nucleotides read TGTGCCAGCAGTTCCGGCAGGGACAGGGATAACTATGTGTACACCTTC.

This clonotype occurred many times. The J gene is TRBJ1-2, the V gene TRBV20-1, with TRBD1 matching over 8 bases. Germline CDR1 DFQATT, CDR2 SNEGSKA (reference sequence). Trimming took 5 bases from V and 7 from J; bases not matched to a gene: 3. CDR3 length equals 11 residues. In DNA, the CDR3 is TGCAGTGCTGGCGGACAGGGTGGCTACACCTTC. It yields the protein CSAGGQGGYTF.

This clonotype appeared many times. The chain recombines TRBV4-2 with TRBJ2-3; D gene uncertain. Germline V lookup: CDR1 LGHNA, CDR2 YNFKEQ. This CDR3 contains 17 residues. The V end lost 0 bases, the J end lost 0 bases, and 13 bases lay between the germline ends. The CDR3 DNA is TGTGCCAGCAGCCAAGAGAAGACGCCGACTAGCACAGATACGCAGTATTTT. Amino acids: CASSQEKTPTSTDTQYF.

The rearrangement uses TRBV19 and TRBJ1-1; no definite D call. The CDR3 covers 17 residues. Deletions cut 4 bases from V and 0 bases from J, with 18 bases between. Looked up from germline, CDR1 is LNHDA and CDR2 is SQIVND (reference sequence). The CDR3 DNA reads TGTGCCAGTAGTAAGATGGGTTCCTTGAACATGAACACTGAAGCTTTCTTT. Protein: CASSKMGSLNMNTEAFF.

The rearrangement joins TRBV12-3 or TRBV12-4 to TRBJ1-6, with D possibly being TRBD1 (5 bases). The CDR3 extends over 14 amino acids. V lost 5 bases and J 10 bases, leaving 15 bases between the germline ends. CDR3 in DNA: TGTGCCAGCAGTGGAACCGGGGCTAACTCACCCCTCCACTTT. Its translation: CASSGTGANSPLHF.

This clonotype was counted ten times or more. This sequence joins TRBV11-2 and TRBJ2-7, with 7 bases fitting TRBD2. Germline V gene sequence: CDR1 SGHAT, CDR2 FQNNGV. The CDR3 consists of 19 residues. Trimming at V came to 3 bases and at J to 1 base, leaving 18 bases not matched to a gene. The CDR3 DNA sequence: TGTGCCAGCAGCTTTGAGACCTTCGGGACTACCCGGACTTCCTACGAGCAGTACTTC. The encoded protein is CASSFETFGTTRTSYEQYF.

In its sample, this clonotype was seen many times. The V gene is TRBV6-1, the J gene TRBJ2-7, with 11 bases that match TRBD2. V gave up 6 bases and J gave up 2 bases; unmatched junction bases: 9. The germline V gene has CDR1 MNHNS and CDR2 SASEGT. This CDR3 has 16 amino acids. The DNA for the CDR3 is TGTGCCAGCAGGGCCGGACTAGCGGGCGGGGCCTACGAGCAGTACTTC. Translating it yields CASRAGLAGGAYEQYF.

The gene calls are TRBV7-2 and TRBJ2-1; D gene uncertain. CDR3 length: 12 residues. V lost 5 bases and J lost 5, with 7 bases in between. Germline V gene data show CDR1 as SGHTA and CDR2 as FQGNSA. CDR3 DNA sequence: TGTGCCAGCAGCGCTTTCAACAATGAGCAGTTCTTC. Its translation: CASSAFNNEQFF.

J is TRBJ2-7 and V is TRBV20-1; 10 bases are shared with TRBD1. There are 17 residues in the CDR3. The germline CDR1 and CDR2 sequences are DFQATT and SNEGSKA (reference sequence). The J segment lost 1 base and the V segment lost 6 bases, leaving 15 bases of the junction unmatched. The CDR3 is CSANGRDRGPSSYEQYF. CDR3 nucleotides: TGCAGTGCGAACGGACGGGACAGGGGACCGTCTTCCTACGAGCAGTACTTC.

This clonotype occurred a few times. The V and J genes are TRBV29-1 and TRBJ2-2, with D unresolved. Germline assignment: CDR1 SQVTM and CDR2 ANQGSEA. Between the trimmed V and J ends, which lost 3 bases and 3 bases, there was a span of 8 bases. This CDR3 is built from 13 residues. CDR3: CSVDVDHTGELFF. The CDR3 bases are TGCAGCGTTGATGTGGACCACACCGGGGAGCTGTTTTTT.

V and J are TRBV6-1 and TRBJ2-6; the D call may be TRBD1 or TRBD2 (6 bases each). This CDR3 comprises 17 residues. Germline values: CDR1 MNHNS, CDR2 SASEGT. Trimming pared 2 bases from V and 0 bases from J, leaving 11 bases between. The CDR3 here is CASSELGGGSGANVLTF. CDR3 bases: TGTGCCAGCAGTGAATTAGGAGGGGGCTCTGGGGCCAACGTCCTGACTTTC.

The rearrangement joins TRBV24-1 to TRBJ1-2, with TRBD1 as a possible D gene (5 bases). Trimming removed 2 bases at V and 8 bases at J, with 17 bases between. Per germline, CDR1 KGHDR and CDR2 SFDVKD. The CDR3 is 15 amino acids. For the CDR3, the DNA is TGTGCCACCAGTGATTCCTGGGGCGAGCTCGGAGGCTACACCTTC. This gives the protein CATSDSWGELGGYTF.

This clonotype was seen ten or more times. This rearrangement joins TRBV9 to TRBJ2-2; no clear D gene. CDR1 SGDLS and CDR2 YYNGEE come from the germline V gene. V was cut by 3 bases and J by 5 bases, with 5 bases left in between. The CDR3 covers 12 residues. CDR3 sequence (DNA): TGTGCCAGCAGCGCAGTTACCGGGGAGCTGTTTTTT. Translation: CASSAVTGELFF.

This clonotype was detected once. The chain couples TRBV3-1 to TRBJ2-3; 14 nucleotides match TRBD2. Germline CDR1 LGHDT, CDR2 YNNKEL (reference sequence). This CDR3 is 18 amino acids long. J lost 4 bases, V lost 5 bases, and 11 bases had no gene match. The CDR3 DNA reads TGTGCCAGCAGCTTCGACCGGACTAGCGGGGGGATGGCAGATACGCAGTATTTT. Protein: CASSFDRTSGGMADTQYF.

The chain employs TRBV7-8 and TRBJ1-1; D is possibly TRBD1 (5 bases). The CDR3 has 13 residues. The V gene's germline CDR1 is SGHVS and CDR2 FQNEAQ. The V end lost 4 bases, the J end lost 4 bases, and 10 bases lay between the germline ends. The CDR3 here is CASSWQGGTEAFF. The CDR3 coding sequence is TGTGCCAGCAGCTGGCAGGGTGGCACTGAAGCTTTCTTT.

A note on this clonotype: The junction differs from germline at one of its ends, possibly a read error. The chain combines TRBV7-9 with TRBJ2-3; D is uncertain. The J call may be wrong; the DNA end is better matched by TRBJ1-5. The CDR3 runs 12 residues. Per germline, CDR1 SEHNR and CDR2 FQNEAQ (reference sequence). The DNA of the CDR3 is TGCGCCAGCAGCTCCAGGTCAGATACGCAGCATTTT. Protein: CASSSRSDTQHF.

The genes are TRBV20-1 and TRBJ2-3, with 9 bases aligning to TRBD2. Germline CDR1 and CDR2: DFQATT and SNEGSKA (reference sequence). Trimming at V came to 0 bases and at J to 3 bases, leaving 7 bases not matched to a gene. The CDR3 is 16 residues long. The CDR3 DNA follows: TGCAGTGCTAGAGACAGCGGGAGGTTTCGGACAGATACGCAGTATTTT. It translates to CSARDSGRFRTDTQYF.

The chain uses TRBV15 and TRBJ1-4, with D maybe TRBD1 (6 bases). Germline V gene sequence: CDR1 LNHNV, CDR2 YYDKDF (reference sequence). The CDR3 is 12 amino acids. Between the trimmed V and J ends, which lost 5 bases and 17 bases, there was a span of 18 bases. The CDR3 spells CATSLGRGPLFF. The CDR3 nucleotides are TGTGCCACCAGCCTGGGCCGGGGGCCTTTATTTTTT.

In this sample, this clonotype turned up a few times. The rearrangement joins TRBV5-6 to TRBJ2-5; D is undetermined. The CDR3 spans 14 residues. V lost 4 bases, J lost 5 bases, and 15 bases lay in between. Germline V lookup: CDR1 SGHDT, CDR2 YYEEEE. DNA of the CDR3: TGTGCCAGCAGCCTTAGTGAGAGGACGGAGACCCAGTACTTC. Amino acid sequence: CASSLSERTETQYF.

With regard to this clonotype: Possible read error: a much larger clone is one base away. J is TRBJ2-5 and V is TRBV11-2, with D perhaps matching TRBD1 or TRBD2 (6 bases each). V was clipped by 2 bases and J by 3 bases, with 16 bases between them. Germline assignment: CDR1 SGHAT and CDR2 FQNNGV. The CDR3 runs 16 residues. This chain's CDR3 is CASSLNPTRGEETQYF. As DNA, the CDR3 is TGTGCCAGCAGCTTAAATCCAACGAGGGGGGAAGAGACCCAGTACTTC.

The chain has TRBV29-1 and TRBJ2-1; 7 bases match TRBD2. Germline-derived CDR1 and CDR2 are SQVTM and ANQGSEA. The CDR3 runs 12 residues. The CDR3, as DNA: TGCGTGGGGCTAGCGGACTACAATGAGCAGTTCTTC. Translation: CVGLADYNEQFF.

This clonotype was detected a few times. This CDR3 is missing its conserved last phenylalanine or tryptophan, likely due to a read error. Because the CDR3's place on the DNA is in doubt, the DNA is left out and the CDR3 is given as listed by TCRdb. The chain links TRBV7-8 to TRBJ2-2. Germline lookup yields CDR1 SGHVS and CDR2 FQNEAQ. The CDR3 length equals 9 residues, ends included. CDR3 residues: CASRLPEAT.

The chain is built from TRBV6-1 and TRBJ2-1; the D is unclear. The ends were cut back, 3 bases at V and 3 bases at J, with 15 bases in the middle. CDR1 is MNHNS and CDR2 is SASEGT in the germline V gene. The CDR3 is made up of 16 amino acids. The DNA of the CDR3 is TGTGCCAGCAGTGAGCTGGCGAAAATGAACTACAATGAGCAGTTCTTC. Residues: CASSELAKMNYNEQFF.